These T cell receptor beta chains were read from a single sample in a study of CXCR3-negative and CXCR3-positive naive CD8 T cells. TCRdb reworked the 5' RACE reads into one entry per CDR3 protein, no DNA. This listing includes 150,000 or so distinct CDR3 sequences. The sequenced sample consisted of naive CXCR3+ CD8+ T cells from blood. These receptors were obtained from a human donor in good health. Some clones in this sample may be carry-over from other donors' samples. CDR3s include the opening cysteine and the closing phenylalanine or tryptophan.

J: TRBJ2-7; V: TRBV9; CDR3: CASSVASGKQYF
J: TRBJ1-1; V: TRBV20-1; CDR3: CSARKGDTEAFF
J: TRBJ2-7; V: TRBV7-9; CDR3: CASSLSYVTYEQYF
J: TRBJ2-7; V: TRBV20-1; CDR3: CSARDYSSYEQYF
J: TRBJ2-7; V: TRBV11-2; CDR3: CASSNYRVDEQYF
J: TRBJ2-1; V: TRBV28; CDR3: CASSFPGQGYNEQFF
J: TRBJ2-1; V: TRBV7-9; CDR3: CASSLVVTGNEQFF
J: TRBJ1-4; V: TRBV20-1; CDR3: CSARVDSAGLTEKLFF
J: TRBJ2-7; V: TRBV5-1; CDR3: CASSPRPISYEQYF
J: TRBJ2-7; V: TRBV19; CDR3: CASSITGDDEQYF
J: TRBJ2-1; V: TRBV6-5; CDR3: CASSYSAWDGLLAGGFYNEQFF
J: TRBJ2-3; V: TRBV7-9; CDR3: CASSSPSWTTTKISTDTQYF
J: TRBJ2-6; V: TRBV5-1; CDR3: CASRGGANVLTF
J: TRBJ2-1; V: TRBV7-2; CDR3: CASSLRLAGHNEQFF
J: TRBJ2-7; V: TRBV10-3; CDR3: CAISGSHEQYF
J: TRBJ2-1; V: TRBV12-3/TRBV12-4; CDR3: CASSYGSSYNEQFF